The 16 T cell receptor beta chains presented below share a single source sample, sequenced in a study of T cell changes during pregnancy in multiple sclerosis. Data came from immunoSEQ multiplex PCR; TCRdb stores just in-frame clones and leaves some out. The sample gives almost 50,000 clones, 85% to 95% of which show up once; approximately 0.41% is in the top ten. Here the sequenced sample was CD4+ T cells from peripheral blood mononuclear cells, taken in the second trimester of pregnancy. The receptor set was obtained from a female donor in good health, enrolled as a control in a pregnancy study.

The V and J genes are TRBV7-2 and TRBJ2-7; TRBD2 is a possible D gene (6 bases). Germline V CDR1 and CDR2: SGHTA, FQGNSA. Trimming took 6 bases from V and 0 from J, leaving 12 bases between them. The CDR3 loop spans 14 amino acids. CDR3 loop: CASRSGVDSYEQYF. CDR3 DNA sequence: TGTGCCAGCAGGTCGGGGGTCGACTCCTACGAGCAGTACTTC. Complete variable domain (other parts from reference TRBV7-2 and TRBJ2-7): GAGVSQSPSNKVTEKGKDVELRCDPISGHTALYWYRQSLGQGLEFLIYFQGNSAPDKSGLPSDRFSAERTGGSVSTLTIQRTQQEDSAVYLCASRSGVDSYEQYFGPGTRLTVT.

This chain links TRBV9 with TRBJ2-2; D is perhaps TRBD2 (5 bases). This CDR3 contains 15 residues. Trimming removed 1 base at V and 1 base at J, with 8 bases between. Looked up from germline, CDR1 is SGDLS and CDR2 is YYNGEE. The CDR3 here is CASSVHAGNTGELFF. The DNA for the CDR3 is TGTGCCAGCAGCGTACACGCGGGGAACACCGGGGAGCTGTTTTTT.

The chain joins TRBV5-6 to TRBJ1-2, with no clear D. Germline V lookup: CDR1 SGHDT, CDR2 YYEEEE. CDR3 size: 13 residues. With 0 bases removed from V and 4 bases from J, the gap between germline ends came to 7 bases. For the CDR3, the DNA is TGTGCCAGCAGCTTGGGAGGGAGCTATGGCTACACCTTC. Encoded protein: CASSLGGSYGYTF.

The chain employs TRBV30 and TRBJ1-1, with D tentatively TRBD1 (5 bases). V was clipped by 2 bases and J by 10 bases, with 11 bases between them. The length of the CDR3 is 11 residues. Germline CDR1 reads GTSNPN; CDR2 reads SVGIG (reference sequence). For the CDR3, the DNA is TGTGCCTGGAGTACCCTCGACAGAGCTTTCTTT. Translated, it gives CAWSTLDRAFF.

V and J are TRBV6-6 and TRBJ1-1, with TRBD1 identical over 10 bases. Germline V lookup: CDR1 MNHNY, CDR2 SVGAGI (reference sequence). CDR3 length equals 15 residues. V lost 7 bases to trimming and J lost 1 base; unmatched junction nucleotides: 6. CDR3 DNA sequence: TGTGCCAGCACCCGACAGGGGGCTCCGAACACTGAAGCTTTCTTT. Amino acid sequence: CASTRQGAPNTEAFF.

This chain uses TRBV19 with TRBJ2-5, with a possible D match to TRBD1 (5 bases). Germline CDR1 LNHDA, CDR2 SQIVND (reference sequence). The V gene lost 6 bases and the J gene lost 2 bases, with 16 bases spanning the gap. This CDR3 comprises 15 residues. CDR3 DNA sequence: TGTGCCAGTAGGGCCGGACACTTCACTCAAGAGACCCAGTACTTC. Translating it yields CASRAGHFTQETQYF.

The CDR3 coding sequence is TGTGCCAGCAGGCGGGATCCCACATACGGGGAGCTGTTTTTT. Protein: CASRRDPTYGELFF. The chain couples TRBV27 to TRBJ2-2; possibly TRBD2 for D (6 bases). V was cut by 6 bases and J by 7 bases, with 15 bases left in between. Germline V gene sequence: CDR1 MNHEY, CDR2 SMNVEV (reference sequence). This CDR3 comprises 14 residues.

The V and J genes are TRBV5-1 and TRBJ1-2; no reliable D call. V lost 4 bases, J lost 7 bases, and 17 bases lay in between. CDR1 is SGHRS and CDR2 is YFSETQ in the germline V gene. This CDR3 is 14 amino acids long. DNA for the CDR3: TGCGCCAGCAGCCCTATCCGGCCGGCGGGTGGCTACACCTTC. Translated, it gives CASSPIRPAGGYTF.

The chain employs TRBV6-1 and TRBJ1-6; a possible D gene is TRBD1 (6 bases). CDR1 and CDR2 (germline): MNHNS, SASEGT. V lost 10 bases and J lost 7, with 11 bases in between. This CDR3 has 12 amino acids. The CDR3 DNA reads as TGTGCCAACGGACAGACAAATTCACCCCTCCACTTT. This encodes CANGQTNSPLHF.

V gene TRBV15 combines with J gene TRBJ1-1; no clear D. The CDR3 runs to 16 residues. With 0 bases removed from V and 4 bases from J, the gap between germline ends came to 15 bases. Germline CDR1 reads LNHNV; CDR2 reads YYDKDF (reference sequence). The DNA for the CDR3 is TGTGCCACCAGCAGAGATCGGTGGGCTATGTTCACTGAAGCTTTCTTT. Encoded protein: CATSRDRWAMFTEAFF.

The rearrangement uses TRBV5-1 and TRBJ2-5; D is undetermined. This CDR3 spans 12 amino acids. Deletions cut 5 bases from V and 5 bases from J, with 10 bases between. CDR1 and CDR2 from the germline V gene are SGHRS and YFSETQ. CDR3 protein: CASRPTVETQYF. DNA for the CDR3: TGCGCCAGCAGACCTACGGTGGAGACCCAGTACTTC.

This chain uses TRBV7-3 with TRBJ1-2; 7 bases map to TRBD1. The CDR3 has 17 amino acids. V gave up 5 bases and J gave up 1 base; unmatched junction bases: 13. Germline V gives CDR1 SGHTA, CDR2 FQGTGA. CDR3: CASSTTPGQQINYGYTF. Here the CDR3 DNA reads TGTGCCAGCAGCACTACCCCGGGACAGCAAATTAACTATGGCTACACCTTC.

This chain joins TRBV10-3 and TRBJ1-3; 7 positions agree with TRBD1. Trimming removed 7 bases from V and 8 bases from J; junction bases left unmatched: 8. The CDR3 length is 13 residues. CDR1 is ENHRY, CDR2 SYGVKD, per germline. CDR3 residues: CAITPAQGDTIYF. The CDR3 nucleotides read TGTGCCATCACCCCGGCCCAGGGGGACACCATATATTTT.

This sequence joins TRBV4-3 and TRBJ2-3, with 7 bases that match TRBD2. J was trimmed by 6 bases and V by 0 bases; bases with no gene match: 15. The CDR3 covers 18 residues. Germline loops: CDR1 LGHNA, CDR2 YSLEER. The CDR3 reads CASSQDPSYGMGGDTQYF. The DNA for the CDR3 is TGCGCCAGCAGCCAAGATCCCTCCTACGGGATGGGGGGGGATACGCAGTATTTT.

The chain joins TRBV27 to TRBJ2-7, with 11 bases that match TRBD1. The CDR3 runs 15 residues. The germline CDR1 and CDR2 sequences are MNHEY and SMNVEV (reference sequence). With V trimmed by 0 bases and J by 9 bases, 7 bases remained unmatched. The CDR3 region is CASSLSWTGGAGQYF. The CDR3 bases are TGTGCCAGCAGTTTATCGTGGACAGGGGGCGCTGGGCAGTACTTC.

CDR3 sequence: CASRESPGQVQPQHF. The CDR3, as DNA: TGTGCCAGCAGGGAGAGCCCAGGGCAGGTCCAGCCCCAGCATTTT. The chain carries TRBV6-1 and TRBJ1-5; maybe TRBD1 (5 bases). CDR1 is MNHNS and CDR2 is SASEGT in the germline V gene. V lost 6 bases, J lost 7 bases, and 19 bases lay in between. The CDR3 extends over 15 amino acids.